The 20 T cell receptor beta chains reported below all come from one sample, sequenced in a study of T cells in Graves' hyperthyroidism and ophthalmopathy. Amplification of TCR beta CDR3 regions used RNA as the template. HTBI primers were the set used in a first-round RT-PCR of the TCR CDR3. MiXCR was run by TCRdb on the multiplex PCR reads, yielding one entry per CDR3 protein. Of about 610,000 distinct CDR3 sequences in the sample, 14% to 15% were seen once. The sequencing sample was made of blood. The receptors were sampled from a middle-aged woman with Graves' ophthalmopathy.

This clonotype was observed a few times. The genes are TRBV7-9 and TRBJ2-5; D perhaps matches TRBD1 (6 bases). V lost 10 bases and J lost 1, with 13 bases in between. CDR3 length: 13 residues. Per germline, CDR1 SEHNR and CDR2 FQNEAQ (reference sequence). In DNA, the CDR3 is TGTGCCACTGGATTGGACAGCCAAGAGACCCAGTACTTC. Translating gives CATGLDSQETQYF.

This clonotype was counted between two and nine times. This CDR3 is CASSPSRGEETQYF. CDR3 DNA: TGTGCCAGCAGTCCTAGTCGGGGTGAGGAGACCCAGTACTTC. This chain links TRBV2 with TRBJ2-5; TRBD2 is a possible D gene (5 bases). The germline V gene encodes CDR1 SNHLY and CDR2 FYNNEI. This CDR3 is built from 14 residues. Trimming removed 5 bases at V and 5 bases at J, with 15 bases between. The complete variable domain, with remaining parts taken from reference TRBV2 and TRBJ2-5, reads EPEVTQTPSHQVTQMGQEVILRCVPISNHLYFYWYRQILGQKVEFLVSFYNNEISEKSEIFDDQFSVERPDGSNFTLKIRSTKLEDSAMYFCASSPSRGEETQYFGPGTRLLVL.

This clonotype was counted many times. The chain links TRBV28 to TRBJ2-7, with a possible D match to TRBD2 (6 bases). The CDR3 is 17 amino acids. Germline loops: CDR1 MDHEN, CDR2 SYDVKM. Trimming removed 5 bases at V and 5 bases at J, with 25 bases between. CDR3 protein: CASSLSPPGPSAHEQYF. The CDR3 DNA sequence: TGTGCCAGCAGTCTTAGCCCCCCGGGACCTAGCGCCCACGAGCAGTACTTC.

The V call is TRBV6-1, the J call TRBJ1-1; D uncertain. The CDR3 is made up of 14 amino acids. V was trimmed by 6 bases and J by 6 bases, leaving 17 bases between them. Germline V CDR1 and CDR2: MNHNS, SASEGT. The CDR3 is CASSGKPGFPEAFF. Here the CDR3 DNA reads TGTGCCAGCAGCGGAAAACCGGGCTTCCCTGAAGCTTTCTTT.

This clonotype came up once. This sequence joins TRBV10-3 and TRBJ2-7; D call uncertain. The length of the CDR3 is 12 residues. Deletions cut 8 bases from V and 6 bases from J, with 14 bases between. CDR1 ENHRY and CDR2 SYGVKD come from the germline V gene. The CDR3 here is CAIRSKMGEQYF. CDR3 nucleotides: TGTGCCATCCGTTCGAAGATGGGCGAGCAGTACTTC.

Many counts were recorded for this clonotype. This chain links TRBV28 with TRBJ2-7; 8 positions agree with TRBD2. V lost 2 bases, J lost 4 bases, and 7 bases stayed unmatched. Germline loops: CDR1 MDHEN, CDR2 SYDVKM. The CDR3 is 15 residues long. CDR3 sequence (DNA): TGTGCCAGCAGTTTAATGGGACTAGGGCTTTACGAGCAGTACTTC. The encoded protein is CASSLMGLGLYEQYF.

This clonotype was picked up many times. This chain uses TRBV4-3 with TRBJ1-2; D not certain. V shed 0 bases and J shed 8 bases, with 16 bases lying between them. This CDR3 comprises 15 residues. CDR1 is LGHNA, CDR2 YSLEER, per germline. The CDR3 is CASSQEFTAHGGYTF. The DNA of the CDR3 is TGCGCCAGCAGCCAAGAGTTTACAGCTCACGGAGGCTACACCTTC.

At least ten counts were recorded for this clonotype. This rearrangement joins TRBV7-2 to TRBJ1-1; D remains unclear. CDR1 SGHTA and CDR2 FQGNSA come from the germline V gene. The length of the CDR3 is 13 residues. Trimming stripped 0 bases from V and 8 bases from J, with 10 bases between. The CDR3 sequence is CASSLAYGEEAFF. The CDR3 nucleotides read TGTGCCAGCAGCTTAGCGTATGGCGAAGAAGCTTTCTTT.

The genes are TRBV28 and TRBJ2-2; D gene uncertain. CDR1 is MDHEN and CDR2 is SYDVKM in the germline V gene. Trimming pared 6 bases from V and 2 bases from J, leaving 10 bases between. This CDR3 comprises 14 residues. The CDR3 loop is CASSPLLNTGELFF. Written as DNA, the CDR3 is TGTGCCAGCAGCCCCTTACTAAACACCGGGGAGCTGTTTTTT.

This clonotype was picked up one time. The rearrangement joins TRBV11-2 to TRBJ2-5; 16 bases fit TRBD2. V shed 5 bases, J shed 9 bases, and the junction held 3 bases outside the gene matches. Germline CDR1 is SGHAT and CDR2 is FQNNGV. The CDR3 contains 14 residues. The CDR3 reads CASSGGTSGGAQYF. CDR3 nucleotide sequence: TGTGCCAGCAGCGGCGGGACTAGCGGGGGGGCCCAGTACTTC.

There are many counts of this clonotype. The J gene is TRBJ2-7, the V gene TRBV6-1; 14 nucleotides agree with TRBD2. Trimming took 8 bases from V and 7 from J; bases not matched to a gene: 7. Per germline, CDR1 MNHNS and CDR2 SASEGT. This CDR3 is 14 amino acids long. Here the CDR3 DNA reads TGTGCCAGCCATGGACTAGCGGGAGGTGGTGAGCAGTACTTC. It codes for CASHGLAGGGEQYF.

In its sample, this clonotype was seen a few times. This chain connects TRBV7-9 to TRBJ1-3, with no clear D. The CDR3 totals 13 residues. CDR1 and CDR2 (germline): SEHNR, FQNEAQ (reference sequence). The V end lost 7 bases, the J end lost 9 bases, and 16 bases lay between the germline ends. The CDR3 protein is CASITAGDSTIYF. The CDR3 DNA sequence: TGTGCCAGCATCACCGCCGGGGATTCCACCATATATTTT. Full variable domain (remainder filled in from reference TRBV7-9 and TRBJ1-3): DTGVSQNPRHKITKRGQNVTFRCDPISEHNRLYWYRQTLGQGPEFLTYFQNEAQLEKSRLLSDRFSAERPKGSFSTLEIQRTEQGDSAMYLCASITAGDSTIYFGEGSWLTVV.

This clonotype was detected many times. The CDR3 is CASSSGSLGPTEAFF. The CDR3 DNA reads TGTGCCAGCAGCTCCGGGTCTCTCGGGCCCACTGAAGCTTTCTTT. J is TRBJ1-1 and V is TRBV7-9; no clear D. Germline-derived CDR1 and CDR2 are SEHNR and FQNEAQ (reference sequence). V was shortened by 4 bases and J by 4 bases, with 16 bases between the two germline ends. This CDR3 has 15 residues.

This clonotype was seen many times. V gene TRBV10-3 combines with J gene TRBJ2-2; 7 bases map to TRBD1. V lost 2 bases and J lost 5; bases outside the gene matches: 8. The CDR3 is 16 amino acids. The germline V gene encodes CDR1 ENHRY and CDR2 SYGVKD. CDR3 bases: TGTGCCATCAGTGAGCCCTCCCGACAGGGTACCGGGGAGCTGTTTTTT. It codes for CAISEPSRQGTGELFF.

A few counts support this clonotype. The gene calls are TRBV7-8 and TRBJ2-7, with D unresolved. V was clipped by 2 bases and J by 2 bases, with 13 bases between them. CDR1 and CDR2 (germline): SGHVS, FQNEAQ. The CDR3 is 15 residues long. As DNA, the CDR3 is TGTGCCAGCAGCTTACGATGGTTCGAAGCCTACGAGCAGTACTTC. Its protein product is CASSLRWFEAYEQYF. Together with reference TRBV7-8 and TRBJ2-7, the CDR3 gives the full variable domain: GAGVSQSPRYKVAKRGQDVALRCDPISGHVSLFWYQQALGQGPEFLTYFQNEAQLDKSGLPSDRFFAERPEGSVSTLKIQRTQQEDSAVYLCASSLRWFEAYEQYFGPGTRLTVT.

This clonotype was observed many times. The gene calls are TRBV4-3 and TRBJ2-7; 12 bases match TRBD2. Trimming took 2 bases from V and 7 from J; bases not matched to a gene: 3. The CDR3 totals 14 residues. CDR1 LGHNA and CDR2 YSLEER come from the germline V gene. Here the CDR3 reads CASSQLAGGPEQYF. The CDR3 bases are TGCGCCAGCAGCCAACTAGCGGGAGGGCCAGAGCAGTACTTC.

This clonotype has at least ten counts. The chain links TRBV19 to TRBJ2-7; 11 positions match TRBD1. Germline V gene sequence: CDR1 LNHDA, CDR2 SQIVND (reference sequence). V dropped 2 bases and J dropped 2; count of bases not matched to a gene: 2. This CDR3 has 15 residues. CDR3 DNA: TGTGCCAGTAGTATAAGGACAGGGGGCCCCTACGAGCAGTACTTC. Its translation: CASSIRTGGPYEQYF.

In this sample, this clonotype turned up a few times. This rearrangement joins TRBV3-1 to TRBJ2-7; the D gene could be TRBD1 or TRBD2 (6 bases each). V was cut by 3 bases and J by 7 bases, with 13 bases left in between. The germline CDR1 and CDR2 sequences are LGHDT and YNNKEL (reference sequence). The CDR3 has 13 residues. In DNA, the CDR3 is TGTGCCAGCAGCCAGATGGAGGGGGAAGAGCAGTACTTC. Protein: CASSQMEGEEQYF.

This clonotype was picked up many times. The gene calls are TRBV3-1 and TRBJ2-7; 9 bases agree with TRBD1. This CDR3 is built from 16 residues. The trim removed 3 bases at V and 0 bases at J, leaving 6 bases unmatched. Looked up from germline, CDR1 is LGHDT and CDR2 is YNNKEL (reference sequence). CDR3 DNA: TGTGCCAGCAGCCATAGTTCGGGACAGGGCTCCTACGAGCAGTACTTC. Encoded protein: CASSHSSGQGSYEQYF.

This clonotype was seen at least ten times. The gene calls are TRBV12-3 or TRBV12-4 and TRBJ2-7; 7 bases line up with TRBD2. Trimming removed 6 bases from V and 4 bases from J; junction bases left unmatched: 9. The CDR3 length is 14 residues. As DNA, the CDR3 is TGTGCCAGCAGCACCGGACTAGTGATATACGAGCAGTACTTC. Protein product: CASSTGLVIYEQYF.